This T cell receptor beta chain comes out of a study of T-cell reconstitution after alpha-beta-depleted transplantation in children. Study-wide results and caveats: Counts and diversity of T cells one year after transplant came mostly from newly produced T cells. Some patients owed their high day-60 TCRbeta diversity to surviving recipient T cells and thymic progenitors. The study reportedly traced alpha-beta T cells about two months after transplant to several hundred expanded graft clones.

TCRbeta library preparation incorporated unique molecular identifiers. MiXCR was run by TCRdb on the PCR reads, yielding one entry per CDR3 protein. This repertoire shows roughly 570,000 distinct CDR3 sequences, about a quarter found once; its top ten account for less than 40%. The V and J ends lost 3 bases and 4 bases respectively, with 13 bases between them. The germline V gene encodes CDR1 MNHEY and CDR2 SMNVEV (reference sequence). The CDR3 sequence is 15 residues long. This clonotype occurred a few times. Its antigen is as yet unknown. This sequence originates from a boy in the first two years of life with Wiskott-Aldrich syndrome, due to receive a stem cell transplant. The sample was PBMCs, taken before TCRalphabeta/CD19-depleted stem cell transplant. The gene calls are TRBV27 and TRBJ1-5; possible D gene TRBD1, 5 bases. The CDR3 sequence is CASSLQGAWNQPQHF. The CDR3 region has the DNA TGTGCCAGCAGTTTGCAGGGTGCGTGGAATCAGCCCCAGCATTTT.